These T cell receptor beta chains were read from a single sample in a study of blood T cell repertoires in COVID-19. Clones were read by immunoSEQ multiplex PCR, and TCRdb kept only the in-frame ones, dropping some. The repertoire holds about 170,000 clones, with around 86% as singletons. Sample: peripheral blood. These receptors all come from a woman of 80 years or more in a cohort sampled during active or convalescent COVID-19. Both conserved end residues are part of each CDR3. The D gene is left open where the match is weak. Only some rows state a clone size, as once, few, many or a class for expanded clones.

DNA: TGTGCCAGCAGCTTACACCGGACTAGCACAGATACGCAGTATTTT
CDR3: CASSLHRTSTDTQYF
J: TRBJ2-3
size: -
V: TRBV3-1/TRBV3-2
length: 15
D: -

DNA: TGTGCCAGCAGCGAAGGGGTTTACACTGAAGCTTTCTTT
CDR3: CASSEGVYTEAFF
J: TRBJ1-1
size: -
V: TRBV9
length: 13
D: -

DNA: TGCGCCAGCAGCTTGGATCCGGGACTAGCGAGCGACAATGAGCAGTTCTTC
CDR3: CASSLDPGLASDNEQFF
J: TRBJ2-1
size: once
V: TRBV5-1
length: 17
D: TRBD2

DNA: TGTGCCAGCAGCTTGGGCCTCGGAGCCTACGAGCAGTACTTC
CDR3: CASSLGLGAYEQYF
J: TRBJ2-7
size: many
V: TRBV5-4
length: 14
D: -

DNA: TGTGCCTGGACGGGTGGGGCCAACGTCCTGACTTTC
CDR3: CAWTGGANVLTF
J: TRBJ2-6
size: -
V: TRBV30
length: 12
D: -

DNA: TGCGCCAGCAGCCAAGAGCAACTAGCGGGAGTTGGTGAGCAGTTCTTC
CDR3: CASSQEQLAGVGEQFF
J: TRBJ2-1
size: -
V: TRBV4-3
length: 16
D: TRBD2

DNA: TGTGCCAGCAGGCATACCGACAGGGACTATGGCTACACCTTC
CDR3: CASRHTDRDYGYTF
J: TRBJ1-2
size: -
V: TRBV7-9
length: 14
D: TRBD1

DNA: TGTGCCAGCAGCCAAGCGGGGGTTACTGGAAACACCATATATTTT
CDR3: CASSQAGVTGNTIYF
J: TRBJ1-3
size: -
V: TRBV3-1/TRBV3-2
length: 15
D: -

DNA: TGTGCCAGCAGCGTAGCAAACGGTGGTATATTCTTC
CDR3: CASSVANGGIFF
J: TRBJ2-1
size: -
V: TRBV9
length: 12
D: -

DNA: TGTGCCATCAGTGACCCGTCTCAAGAGACCCAGTACTTC
CDR3: CAISDPSQETQYF
J: TRBJ2-5
size: -
V: TRBV10-3
length: 13
D: -

DNA: TGTGCCAGCAGCCAAACCCTCCTAGCTATAGTCTACAATGAGCAGTTCTTC
CDR3: CASSQTLLAIVYNEQFF
J: TRBJ2-1
size: -
V: TRBV3-1/TRBV3-2
length: 17
D: -

DNA: TGTGCCAGCAGCTTAGGGGCGGGAAGTGAGCAGTTCTTC
CDR3: CASSLGAGSEQFF
J: TRBJ2-1
size: few
V: TRBV7-9
length: 13
D: -

DNA: TGTGCCAGCAGTTTATTGGGAGGCAATGAGCAGTTCTTC
CDR3: CASSLLGGNEQFF
J: TRBJ2-1
size: -
V: TRBV12-3/TRBV12-4
length: 13
D: -

DNA: TGTGCCAGCCGGGAGGGGAACACCGGGGAGCTGTTTTTT
CDR3: CASREGNTGELFF
J: TRBJ2-2
size: -
V: TRBV12-3/TRBV12-4
length: 13
D: TRBD2

DNA: TGTGCCAGCAGCTTGCAGGTAGCCAAAAACATTCAGTACTTC
CDR3: CASSLQVAKNIQYF
J: TRBJ2-4
size: -
V: TRBV5-4
length: 14
D: -

DNA: TGCGCCAGCAGCTTGGACGTGCGGGGGCGGGCCAAAAACATTCAGTACTTC
CDR3: CASSLDVRGRAKNIQYF
J: TRBJ2-4
size: -
V: TRBV5-1
length: 17
D: -